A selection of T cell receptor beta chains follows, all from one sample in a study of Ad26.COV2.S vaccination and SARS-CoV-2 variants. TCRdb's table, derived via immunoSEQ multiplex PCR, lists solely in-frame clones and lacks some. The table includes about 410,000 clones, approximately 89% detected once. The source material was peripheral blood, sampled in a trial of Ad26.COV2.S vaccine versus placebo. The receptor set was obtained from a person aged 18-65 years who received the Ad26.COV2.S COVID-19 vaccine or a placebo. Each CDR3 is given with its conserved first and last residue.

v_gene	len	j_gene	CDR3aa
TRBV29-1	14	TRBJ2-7	CSVSGRGLSYEQYF
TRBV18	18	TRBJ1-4	CASSPLPLSGTANEKLFF
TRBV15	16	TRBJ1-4	CATSSVGDRGREKLFF
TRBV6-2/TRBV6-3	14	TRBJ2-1	CASSLPGNGPGQFF
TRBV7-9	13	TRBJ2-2	CAGGLPTTGELFF
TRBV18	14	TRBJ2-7	CASSPPQRLYEQYF
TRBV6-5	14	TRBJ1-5	CASRVLSRNQPQHF
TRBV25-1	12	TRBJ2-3	CASSRGTDTQYF
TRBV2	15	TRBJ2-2	CASRLAGGLIGELFF
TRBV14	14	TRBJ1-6	CASSQTAGVSPLHF
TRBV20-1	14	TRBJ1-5	CSASLGPSNQPQHF
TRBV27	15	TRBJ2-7	CAQTLTSGLSYEQYF
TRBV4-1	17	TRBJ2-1	CASSQDRDSGTYNEQFF
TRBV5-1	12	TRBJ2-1	CASSLPGPGEFF
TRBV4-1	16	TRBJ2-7	CASSQSDALAGVEQYF
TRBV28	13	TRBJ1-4	CASSLGSHEKLFF
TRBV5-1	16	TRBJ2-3	CASSFSRAGSTDTQYF
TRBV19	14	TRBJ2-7	CASAREDRGYEQYF
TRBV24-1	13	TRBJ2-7	CATSDGTAREQYF
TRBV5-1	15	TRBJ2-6	CASSSGSSGANVLTF
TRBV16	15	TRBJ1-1	CASSHSGQSHTEAFF
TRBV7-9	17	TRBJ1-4	CASSPLGQGILNEKLFF
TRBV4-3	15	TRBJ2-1	CASSQLQGLVYEQFF
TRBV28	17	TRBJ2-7	CASRGLAGAEFSYEQYF